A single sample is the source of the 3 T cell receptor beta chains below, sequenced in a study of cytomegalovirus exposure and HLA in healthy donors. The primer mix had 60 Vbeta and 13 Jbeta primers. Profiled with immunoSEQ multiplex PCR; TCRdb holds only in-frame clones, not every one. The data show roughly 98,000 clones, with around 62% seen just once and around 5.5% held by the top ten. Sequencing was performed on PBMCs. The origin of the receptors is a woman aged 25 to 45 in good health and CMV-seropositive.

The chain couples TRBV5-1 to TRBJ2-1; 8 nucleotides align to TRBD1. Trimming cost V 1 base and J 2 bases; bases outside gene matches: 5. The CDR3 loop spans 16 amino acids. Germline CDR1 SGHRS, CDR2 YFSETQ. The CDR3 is CASSLRSTGAYNEQFF. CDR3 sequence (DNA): TGCGCCAGCAGCTTGAGGTCGACAGGGGCCTACAATGAGCAGTTCTTC.

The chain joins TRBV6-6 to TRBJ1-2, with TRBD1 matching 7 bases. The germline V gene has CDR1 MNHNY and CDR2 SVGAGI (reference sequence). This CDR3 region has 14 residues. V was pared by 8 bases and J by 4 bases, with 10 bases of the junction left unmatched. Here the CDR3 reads CASGPTGWIYGYTF. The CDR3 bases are TGTGCCAGCGGACCGACAGGGTGGATCTATGGCTACACCTTC.

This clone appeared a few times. CDR3 nucleotide sequence: TGTGCCAGCTCACCCCGTTCTATCGGGACAGGGGGAAATTCACCCCTCCACTTT. As protein: CASSPRSIGTGGNSPLHF. V gene TRBV18 combines with J gene TRBJ1-6; the match to TRBD1 covers 11 bases. The junction had 11 bases not matched to a gene; V was cut back by 3 bases and J by 7 bases. The CDR3 has 18 amino acids. Germline CDR1 and CDR2: KGHSH and LQKENI.